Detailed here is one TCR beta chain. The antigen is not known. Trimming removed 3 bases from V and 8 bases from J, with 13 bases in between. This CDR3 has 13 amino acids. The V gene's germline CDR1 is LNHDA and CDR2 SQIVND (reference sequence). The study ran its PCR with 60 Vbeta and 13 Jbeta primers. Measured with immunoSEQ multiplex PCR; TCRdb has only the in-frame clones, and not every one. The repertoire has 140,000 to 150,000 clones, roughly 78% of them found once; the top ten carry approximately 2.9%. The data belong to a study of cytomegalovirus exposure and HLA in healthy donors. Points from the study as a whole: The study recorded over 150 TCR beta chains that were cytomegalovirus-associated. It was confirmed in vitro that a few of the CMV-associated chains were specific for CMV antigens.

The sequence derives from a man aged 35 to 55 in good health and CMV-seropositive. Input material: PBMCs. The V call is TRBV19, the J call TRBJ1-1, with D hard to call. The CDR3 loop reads CASSIGVGSEAFF. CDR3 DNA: TGTGCCAGTAGTATCGGGGTGGGTTCCGAAGCTTTCTTT.